One and the same sample provided the 19 T cell receptor beta chains below, sequenced in a study of CXCR3-negative and CXCR3-positive naive CD8 T cells (dated by TCRdb to between 2017 and 2020). General findings and caveats noted by the study authors: TRB CDR3s from CXCR3-positive naive cells showed higher hydrophobicity (lower Kidera factor 4), lower energy, and higher strength and volume indices than CXCR3-negative naive cells.

Sequenced using a NextSeq 550. The Human TCR Profiling Kit (MiLaboratory) was used to prepare UMI-labeled 5' RACE TRB cDNA libraries. TCRdb reanalyzed the reads, keeping one entry per CDR3 protein sequence and omitting DNA. The sample table records about 50,000 distinct CDR3 sequences. The ten largest clones capture 0.56% of the sample. Their specific antigens are unknown. The sample consisted of naive CXCR3+ CD8+ T cells from blood. Interpreted using the paper, the cell subset or site label stands for: CD45RO-CCR7+CD27+CD95- naive CD8+ T cells expressing CXCR3 (TNR3+). The receptors derive from a human donor in good health. Some clones in this sample may be carry-over from other donors' samples.

The chain is built from TRBV11-2 and TRBJ1-1; checking the TCRdb D call of TRBD1 is not possible without DNA. The germline CDR1 and CDR2 sequences are SGHAT and FQNNGV. The CDR3 is 18 residues long. CDR3 sequence: CASSLSHTWGIGNTEAFF.

The chain couples TRBV29-1 to TRBJ2-1; TCRdb's D call of TRBD1 is untestable without DNA. Germline assignment: CDR1 SQVTM and CDR2 ANQGSEA. The CDR3 has 18 amino acids. The CDR3 sequence: CSVVGTGGFSSSYNEQFF.

The V gene is TRBV20-1, the J gene TRBJ2-1; there is no DNA to check the TCRdb D call of TRBD1. Germline CDR1 is DFQATT and CDR2 is SNEGSKA (reference sequence). The CDR3 length is 17 residues. CDR3 region: CSARDLVGSRGVNEQFF.

This chain connects TRBV27 to TRBJ2-2; TCRdb outputs TRBD1, but without DNA this stays unchecked. Germline V gene lookup returns CDR1 MNHEY and CDR2 SMNVEV (reference sequence). The CDR3 totals 11 residues. CDR3 sequence: CASSLGTGLFF.

J is TRBJ2-3 and V is TRBV5-1; TCRdb's assignment of TRBD1 cannot be checked, as there is no DNA. The CDR3 extends over 15 amino acids. Looked up from germline, CDR1 is SGHRS and CDR2 is YFSETQ. The CDR3 reads CASSLVGEGTDTQYF. The whole variable domain, filled in from reference TRBV5-1 and TRBJ2-3, reads KAGVTQTPRYLIKTRGQQVTLSCSPISGHRSVSWYQQTPGQGLQFLFEYFSETQRNKGNFPGRFSGRQFSNSRSEMNVSTLELGDSALYLCASSLVGEGTDTQYFGPGTRLTVL.

The V gene is TRBV19, the J gene TRBJ2-1; no DNA is available, so the TRBD1 call from TCRdb remains unchecked. Germline V lookup: CDR1 LNHDA, CDR2 SQIVND (reference sequence). This CDR3 spans 15 amino acids. Here the CDR3 reads CASMEDRGRMDEQFF.

The chain combines TRBV14 with TRBJ2-4; TCRdb's D gene call, TRBD1, goes unchecked for lack of DNA. The CDR3 spans 16 residues. Per germline, CDR1 SGHDN and CDR2 FVKESK. The CDR3 loop reads CASSPGTPLAKNIQYF.

CDR3 sequence: CASSPDGIQAFF. This chain links TRBV12-3 or TRBV12-4 with TRBJ1-1. This CDR3 region has 12 residues.

The CDR3: CASSPGTAAYNEQFF. J is TRBJ2-1 and V is TRBV3-1; TCRdb's D call, TRBD1, is unchecked because there is no DNA. The CDR3 covers 15 residues. The germline V gene encodes CDR1 LGHDT and CDR2 YNNKEL (reference sequence).

The chain carries TRBV20-1 and TRBJ1-1; TCRdb reports TRBD1, a call that lacks DNA to check it against. The germline CDR1 and CDR2 sequences are DFQATT and SNEGSKA (reference sequence). The CDR3 loop spans 14 amino acids. CDR3 residues: CSARTGGTNTEAFF.

This chain connects TRBV12-3 or TRBV12-4 to TRBJ2-5; there is no DNA to check the TCRdb D call of TRBD1. The CDR3 is 14 amino acids. CDR3 amino acids: CASSPGQGKETQYF.

The chain employs TRBV28 and TRBJ2-3; the TRBD1 assignment by TCRdb is unverifiable without DNA. CDR3 size: 14 residues. Germline V gives CDR1 MDHEN, CDR2 SYDVKM. This chain's CDR3 is CASTLDRQTDTQYF.

The V call is TRBV12-3 or TRBV12-4, the J call TRBJ2-5; checking the TCRdb D call of TRBD1 is not possible without DNA. The CDR3 runs to 15 residues. The CDR3 is CASSLTGTTQETQYF.

The chain is built from TRBV12-3 or TRBV12-4 and TRBJ2-1. The CDR3 is made up of 14 amino acids. CDR3 amino acids: CASSQDSSYNEQFF.

The chain uses TRBV27 and TRBJ2-3; the D call from TCRdb, TRBD2, cannot be confirmed without DNA. Germline CDR1 reads MNHEY; CDR2 reads SMNVEV (reference sequence). The length of the CDR3 is 11 residues. The CDR3 is CATHPWDTQYF.

The chain has TRBV7-2 and TRBJ2-1. The CDR3 has 17 residues. CDR1 and CDR2 (germline): SGHTA, FQGNSA. The CDR3 sequence: CASSLDSGRISYNEQFF.

The V and J genes are TRBV2 and TRBJ2-1; the D call from TCRdb, TRBD2, cannot be confirmed without DNA. The germline V gene has CDR1 SNHLY and CDR2 FYNNEI. The length of the CDR3 is 15 residues. CDR3 residues: CASSPSGGQVNEQFF.

The chain recombines TRBV7-3 with TRBJ2-1; TCRdb gives TRBD2 as the D gene, but with no DNA this cannot be confirmed. The CDR3 sequence is 16 residues long. The germline V gene has CDR1 SGHTA and CDR2 FQGTGA. This chain's CDR3 is CASSFLGLAGGNEQFF.

The genes are TRBV5-1 and TRBJ2-3. CDR1 and CDR2 (germline): SGHRS, YFSETQ. This CDR3 is built from 14 residues. This chain's CDR3 is CASSNTGDTDTQYF.